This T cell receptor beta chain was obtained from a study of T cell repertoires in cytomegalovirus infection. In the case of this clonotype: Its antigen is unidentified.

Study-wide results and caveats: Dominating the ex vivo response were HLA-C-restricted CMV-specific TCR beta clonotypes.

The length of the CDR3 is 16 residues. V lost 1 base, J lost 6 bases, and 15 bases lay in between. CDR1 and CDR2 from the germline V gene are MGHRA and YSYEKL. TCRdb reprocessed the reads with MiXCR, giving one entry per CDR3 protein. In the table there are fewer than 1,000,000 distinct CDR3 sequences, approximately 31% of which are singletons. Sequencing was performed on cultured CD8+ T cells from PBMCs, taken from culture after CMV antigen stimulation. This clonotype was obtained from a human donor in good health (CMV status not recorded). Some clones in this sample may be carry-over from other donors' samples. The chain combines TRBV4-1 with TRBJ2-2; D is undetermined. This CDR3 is CASSQGERLVAGELFF. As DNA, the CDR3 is TGCGCCAGCAGCCAAGGCGAGCGCTTGGTTGCCGGGGAGCTGTTTTTT.